A selection of T cell receptor beta chains follows, all from one sample in a study of blood T cells in healthy people across ages. MiXCR, run by TCRdb on the 5' RACE reads, gives a single entry per CDR3 protein. The repertoire has some 920,000 distinct CDR3 sequences, about 53% of them found once; the top ten carry over 20%. Material for sequencing was blood. These receptor sequences come from a woman aged 55 to 70 in good health. Both conserved end residues are part of each CDR3. The size field is filled for only some rows; it gives once, few, many or a size class.

>NA|NA|TRBV6-2/TRBV6-3
CATRPLGVETQYF
>NA|TRBJ2-5|TRBV6-1
CASRLSPSSGRGRETQYF
>NA|TRBJ1-3|TRBV6-9
CASSYSQSSGNTIYF
>few|TRBJ1-5|TRBV27
CASSSTILTPQHF
>few|TRBJ1-2|TRBV10-3
CAISDSQDRGSGYTF
>few|TRBJ2-7|TRBV29-1
CSVEDTDEQYF
>NA|TRBJ1-2|TRBV5-1
CASRPTGDYNGYTF
>NA|TRBJ1-1|TRBV29-1
CSAKEGQQNTEAFF
>NA|TRBJ2-3|TRBV28
CASSPSSGMDTQYF
>few|TRBJ1-5|TRBV6-6
CASSYSMTGDQPQHF
>few|TRBJ2-1|TRBV29-1
CSVEELAGGIIYNEQFF